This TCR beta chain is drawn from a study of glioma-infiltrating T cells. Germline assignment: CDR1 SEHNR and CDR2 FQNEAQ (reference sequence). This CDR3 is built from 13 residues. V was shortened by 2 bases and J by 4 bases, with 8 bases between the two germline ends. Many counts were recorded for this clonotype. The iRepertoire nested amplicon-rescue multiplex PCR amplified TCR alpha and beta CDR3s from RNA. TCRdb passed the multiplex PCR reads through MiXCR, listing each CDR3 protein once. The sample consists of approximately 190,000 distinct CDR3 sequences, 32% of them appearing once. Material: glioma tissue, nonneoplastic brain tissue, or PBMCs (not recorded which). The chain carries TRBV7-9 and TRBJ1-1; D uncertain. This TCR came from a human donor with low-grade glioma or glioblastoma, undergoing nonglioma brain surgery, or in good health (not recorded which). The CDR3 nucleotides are TGTGCCAGCAGCTTAACATCCGCCACTGAAGCTTTCTTT. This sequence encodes CASSLTSATEAFF. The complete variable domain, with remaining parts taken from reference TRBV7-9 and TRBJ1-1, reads DTGVSQNPRHKITKRGQNVTFRCDPISEHNRLYWYRQTLGQGPEFLTYFQNEAQLEKSRLLSDRFSAERPKGSFSTLEIQRTEQGDSAMYLCASSLTSATEAFFGQGTRLTVV.